A selection of T cell receptor beta chains follows, all from one sample in a study of T cell responses to AZD1222 COVID-19 vaccine. Method: immunoSEQ multiplex PCR; TCRdb's copy keeps in-frame clones and lacks some. The data contain 52,000 or so clones, approximately 88% of them seen just once; the ten biggest clones take up roughly 27%. The source material was peripheral blood, sampled on day 0 of AZD1222 vaccination. All receptors derive from an adult in good health. CDR3s include the opening cysteine and the closing phenylalanine or tryptophan. The D gene is left open where the match is weak. A clone size is listed for some rows: how often the clone was seen (once, few, many), or a class if it is expanded.

>TRBD2|TRBV3-1/TRBV3-2|-|TRBJ2-3
TGTGCCAGCAGCCAGATGGCGGGAGGGGGGGATACGCAGTATTTT
CASSQMAGGGDTQYF
>TRBD1|TRBV5-4|-|TRBJ1-2
TGTGCCAGCAGCACCGGGACAGGGTTAAACTATGGCTACACCTTC
CASSTGTGLNYGYTF
>TRBD2|TRBV9|-|TRBJ2-3
TGTGCCAGCAGCGTTACTAGCGGGAGGGGGACAGATACGCAGTATTTT
CASSVTSGRGTDTQYF
>TRBD2|TRBV11-1|-|TRBJ2-1
TGTGCCAGCAGCTTTCCGGGACTAGTCAGTGAGCAGTTCTTC
CASSFPGLVSEQFF
>TRBD1|TRBV11-1|-|TRBJ1-2
TGTGCCAGCAGCGTAAACTTGGGACAGGGCTCTGGCTACACCTTC
CASSVNLGQGSGYTF
>-|TRBV6-5|-|TRBJ2-3
TGTGCCAGCAGTCGACGGGCCCTTGGGGATACGCAGTATTTT
CASSRRALGDTQYF
>TRBD2|TRBV19|-|TRBJ2-3
TGTGCCAGTAACCCAGCGGGAGAGCGGGGCACAGATACGCAGTATTTT
CASNPAGERGTDTQYF
>TRBD2|TRBV10-3|once|TRBJ2-1
TGTGCCATCAGAAATTCTCTAGCGGGAGGCTCCTACAATGAGCAGTTCTTC
CAIRNSLAGGSYNEQFF
>-|TRBV11-1|-|TRBJ1-2
TGTGCCAGCAGTTATGACAGCTATGGCTACACCTTC
CASSYDSYGYTF
>-|TRBV21-1|-|TRBJ2-5
TGTGCCAGCAGCAAAGATTGGAATGAATCCTCCCAAGAGACCCAGTACTTC
CASSKDWNESSQETQYF
>-|TRBV19|-|TRBJ2-6
TGTGCCAGTGGGGGGCCCTATTCAGCTGGGGCCAACGTCCTGACTTTC
CASGGPYSAGANVLTF
>TRBD1|TRBV27|-|TRBJ2-2
TGTGCCAGCAGTGGACAGGGCGCGGGCACCGGGGAGCTGTTTTTT
CASSGQGAGTGELFF
>-|TRBV10-1|once|TRBJ2-7
TGCGCCAGCAGTGATACAGCCAACGAGCAGTACTTC
CASSDTANEQYF
>-|TRBV18|-|TRBJ2-7
TGTGCCAGCTCAACGACGACTAGCTACGAGCAGTACTTC
CASSTTTSYEQYF
>-|TRBV7-2|once|TRBJ2-1
TGTGCCAGCAGCAAGCCGTTAGTGAGCTCCTACAATGAGCAGTTCTTC
CASSKPLVSSYNEQFF
>-|TRBV11-2|-|TRBJ1-2
TGTGCCAGCAGCCCCCCCGGTATCTATGGCTACACCTTC
CASSPPGIYGYTF
>TRBD2|TRBV10-3|-|TRBJ2-1
TGTGCCATCCGACTAGCGGGAGGGTCTGAGCAGTTCTTC
CAIRLAGGSEQFF
>TRBD1|TRBV7-2|-|TRBJ2-7
TGTGCCAGCAGCACCCGGGACAGCACCTACGAGCAGTACTTC
CASSTRDSTYEQYF
>-|TRBV18|-|TRBJ2-3
TGTGCCAGCTCACTCACAGATACGCAGTATTTT
CASSLTDTQYF
>-|TRBV10-2|-|TRBJ2-1
TGCGCCAGTGCTCCCGGCGGCTCCTACAATGAGCAGTTCTTC
CASAPGGSYNEQFF
>-|TRBV3-1/TRBV3-2|-|TRBJ2-5
TGTGCCAGCAGCCAAGTAAATCAACAAGAGACCCAGTACTTC
CASSQVNQQETQYF
>TRBD2|TRBV9|-|TRBJ2-2
TGTGCCAGCAGCGTAGCTGGCACTAGCGGGAACACCGGGGAGCTGTTTTTT
CASSVAGTSGNTGELFF
>-|TRBV7-2|-|TRBJ1-1
TGTGCCAGCAGCGGGGCGAGCGCTGAAGCTTTCTTT
CASSGASAEAFF
>-|TRBV27|-|TRBJ2-5
TGTGCCAGCATCCCTACGGGCCAAGAGACCCAGTACTTC
CASIPTGQETQYF
>TRBD1|TRBV28|-|TRBJ2-7
TGTGCCAGCAGGTCCCCGGACAGGGCATCCTACGAGCAGTACTTC
CASRSPDRASYEQYF
>TRBD2|TRBV4-1|-|TRBJ2-4
TGCGCCAGCAGCCAAGATAAGGACGGGGGGGCCAAAAACATTCAGTACTTC
CASSQDKDGGAKNIQYF
>TRBD2|TRBV6-4|-|TRBJ2-1
TGTGCCAGCAGTAAAGAAAGCGGGAGGTTCAATGAGCAGTTCTTC
CASSKESGRFNEQFF
>-|TRBV30|-|TRBJ1-5
TGTGCCTGGAGTGGGGGAACCAATCAGCCCCAGCATTTT
CAWSGGTNQPQHF
>TRBD1|TRBV28|few|TRBJ2-7
TGTGCCAGCAGTTTTGGTTCAACAGGGGGCACCACCTACGAGCAGTACTTC
CASSFGSTGGTTYEQYF
>TRBD2|TRBV4-1|once|TRBJ2-1
TGCGCCAGCAGCCAAGATTCTAGCGGGCCGTCCTCCTACAATGAGCAGTTCTTC
CASSQDSSGPSSYNEQFF
>TRBD1|TRBV28|-|TRBJ1-6
TGTGCCAGCAGTCGGGACAGGGACTATTCACCCCTCCACTTT
CASSRDRDYSPLHF
>-|TRBV5-1|-|TRBJ2-4
TGCGCCAGCAGCTTGGCCTCCGGGTTTGTTAACATTCAGTACTTC
CASSLASGFVNIQYF
>-|TRBV7-2|-|TRBJ2-5
TGTGCCAGCAGCTCGGGGCAGCTCCAAGAGACCCAGTACTTC
CASSSGQLQETQYF
>-|TRBV19|-|TRBJ1-2
TGTGCCAGTAGTATTGACGGGGCCCTCTATGGCTACACCTTC
CASSIDGALYGYTF
>TRBD2|TRBV3-1/TRBV3-2|few|TRBJ2-2
TGTGCCAGCAGCCAAGAATCCGGGAGGGCCGTCGGGGAGCTGTTTTTT
CASSQESGRAVGELFF
>-|TRBV18|-|TRBJ1-4
TGTGCCAGCTCACAGGGGAACAATGAAAAACTGTTTTTT
CASSQGNNEKLFF
>-|TRBV28|-|TRBJ1-2
TGTGCCAGCACCATTTATATTAGGGGTGGCTACACCTTC
CASTIYIRGGYTF
>-|TRBV11-2|-|TRBJ1-2
TGTGCCAGCAGACATAATAGGCAGCCTCGGGGTGGCTACACCTTC
CASRHNRQPRGGYTF
>-|TRBV15|-|TRBJ1-5
TGTGCCACCAGTCCGACCTCCGCAAGCAATCAGCCCCAGCATTTT
CATSPTSASNQPQHF
>-|TRBV18|-|TRBJ2-3
TGTGCCAGCTCACCATCTCAAGGGGGAGATACGCAGTATTTT
CASSPSQGGDTQYF
>TRBD1|TRBV30|few|TRBJ1-6
TGTGCCTGGAGCTTTAGGGGGCAGTCACCCCTCCACTTT
CAWSFRGQSPLHF
>TRBD1|TRBV4-1|-|TRBJ2-1
TGCGCCAGCAGCCAAGCCGGGACAGGGGGCGACTACAATGAGCAGTTCTTC
CASSQAGTGGDYNEQFF
>-|TRBV2|-|TRBJ1-2
TGTGCCAGCAAGGCGGGCAATAGCAACTATGGCTACACCTTC
CASKAGNSNYGYTF
>-|TRBV21-1|-|TRBJ1-2
TGTGCCGGAGGGCATGGGCTTAACTATGGCTACACCTTC
CAGGHGLNYGYTF
>TRBD1|TRBV28|-|TRBJ2-7
TGTGCCAGCAGACCGGGACAGGGATACGAGCAGTACTTC
CASRPGQGYEQYF
>TRBD1|TRBV2|-|TRBJ1-6
TGTGCCAGCAGTTGGACAGGTCGTGATTCACCCCTCCACTTT
CASSWTGRDSPLHF